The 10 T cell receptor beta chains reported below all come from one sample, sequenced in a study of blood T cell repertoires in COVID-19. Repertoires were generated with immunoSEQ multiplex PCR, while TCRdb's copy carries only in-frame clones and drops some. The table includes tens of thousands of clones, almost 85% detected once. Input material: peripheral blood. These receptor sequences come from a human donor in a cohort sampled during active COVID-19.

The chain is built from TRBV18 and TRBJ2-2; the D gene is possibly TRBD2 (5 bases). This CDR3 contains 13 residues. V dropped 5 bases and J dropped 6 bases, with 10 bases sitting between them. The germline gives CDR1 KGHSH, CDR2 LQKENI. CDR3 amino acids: CASSRGIPGELFF. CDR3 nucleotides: TGTGCCAGCTCAAGAGGGATCCCCGGGGAGCTGTTTTTT.

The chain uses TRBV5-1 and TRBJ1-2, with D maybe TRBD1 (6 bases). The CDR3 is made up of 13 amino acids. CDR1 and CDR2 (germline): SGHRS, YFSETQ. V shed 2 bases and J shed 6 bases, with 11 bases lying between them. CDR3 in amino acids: CASSFNRDNGYTF. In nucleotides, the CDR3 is TGCGCCAGCAGCTTTAACCGGGACAATGGCTACACCTTC. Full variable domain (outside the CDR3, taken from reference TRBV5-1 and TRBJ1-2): KAGVTQTPRYLIKTRGQQVTLSCSPISGHRSVSWYQQTPGQGLQFLFEYFSETQRNKGNFPGRFSGRQFSNSRSEMNVSTLELGDSALYLCASSFNRDNGYTFGSGTRLTVV.

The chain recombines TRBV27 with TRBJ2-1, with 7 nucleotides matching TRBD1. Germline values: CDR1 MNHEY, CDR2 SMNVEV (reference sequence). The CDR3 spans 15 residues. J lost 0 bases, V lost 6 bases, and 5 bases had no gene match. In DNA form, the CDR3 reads TGTGCCAGCAGCAAACAGGGGCGCTCCTACAATGAGCAGTTCTTC. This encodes CASSKQGRSYNEQFF.

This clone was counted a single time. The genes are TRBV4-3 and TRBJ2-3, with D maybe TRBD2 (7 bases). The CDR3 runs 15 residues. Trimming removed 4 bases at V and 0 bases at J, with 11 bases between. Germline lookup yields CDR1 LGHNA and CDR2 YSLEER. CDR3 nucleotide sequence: TGCGCCAGCAGCCTGGGAGGGGGTAGCACAGATACGCAGTATTTT. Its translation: CASSLGGGSTDTQYF.

In nucleotides, the CDR3 is TGTGCCAGCAGTTCCCACGGGACTAGTGAGCAGTTCTTC. This translates into CASSSHGTSEQFF. The chain joins TRBV6-5 to TRBJ2-1; 8 bases line up with TRBD2. The CDR3 contains 13 residues. The germline V gene encodes CDR1 MNHEY and CDR2 SVGAGI. V lost 4 bases, J lost 9 bases, and 5 bases stayed unmatched.

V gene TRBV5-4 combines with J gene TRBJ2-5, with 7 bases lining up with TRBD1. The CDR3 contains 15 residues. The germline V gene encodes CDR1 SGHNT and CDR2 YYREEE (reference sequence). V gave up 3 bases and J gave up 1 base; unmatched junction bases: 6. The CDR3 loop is CASSSRQGLQETQYF. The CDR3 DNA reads TGTGCCAGCAGCTCCCGACAGGGCCTCCAAGAGACCCAGTACTTC.

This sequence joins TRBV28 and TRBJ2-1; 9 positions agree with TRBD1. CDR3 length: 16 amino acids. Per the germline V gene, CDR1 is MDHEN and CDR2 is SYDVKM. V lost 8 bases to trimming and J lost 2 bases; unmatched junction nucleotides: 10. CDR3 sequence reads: CASSNRDRVTYNEQFF. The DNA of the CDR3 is TGTGCCAGCTCTAACCGGGACAGGGTCACCTACAATGAGCAGTTCTTC. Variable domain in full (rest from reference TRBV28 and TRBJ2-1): DVKVTQSSRYLVKRTGEKVFLECVQDMDHENMFWYRQDPGLGLRLIYFSYDVKMKEKGDIPEGYSVSREKKERFSLILESASTNQTSMYLCASSNRDRVTYNEQFFGPGTRLTVL.

CDR3 in DNA: TGTGCCAGCAGTGATCTAGCGGGATGTTCCTACGAGCAGTACTTC. Translated, it gives CASSDLAGCSYEQYF. The chain employs TRBV6-4 and TRBJ2-7; 9 bases agree with TRBD2. With V trimmed by 3 bases and J by 1 base, 4 bases remained unmatched. The CDR3 covers 15 residues. Germline CDR1 and CDR2: MRHNA and SNTAGT.

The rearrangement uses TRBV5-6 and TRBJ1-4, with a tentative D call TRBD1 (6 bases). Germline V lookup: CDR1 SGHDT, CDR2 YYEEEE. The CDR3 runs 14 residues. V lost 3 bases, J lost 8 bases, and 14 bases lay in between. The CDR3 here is CASSSPQGGEKLFF. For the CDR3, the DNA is TGTGCCAGCAGCTCCCCACAGGGTGGGGAAAAACTGTTTTTT.

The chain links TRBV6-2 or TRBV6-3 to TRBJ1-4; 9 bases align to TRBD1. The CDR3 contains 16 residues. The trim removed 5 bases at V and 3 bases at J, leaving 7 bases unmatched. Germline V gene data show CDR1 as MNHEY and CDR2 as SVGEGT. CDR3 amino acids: CASSRDREFANEKLFF. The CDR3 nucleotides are TGTGCCAGCAGTCGGGACAGGGAATTTGCTAATGAAAAACTGTTTTTT.